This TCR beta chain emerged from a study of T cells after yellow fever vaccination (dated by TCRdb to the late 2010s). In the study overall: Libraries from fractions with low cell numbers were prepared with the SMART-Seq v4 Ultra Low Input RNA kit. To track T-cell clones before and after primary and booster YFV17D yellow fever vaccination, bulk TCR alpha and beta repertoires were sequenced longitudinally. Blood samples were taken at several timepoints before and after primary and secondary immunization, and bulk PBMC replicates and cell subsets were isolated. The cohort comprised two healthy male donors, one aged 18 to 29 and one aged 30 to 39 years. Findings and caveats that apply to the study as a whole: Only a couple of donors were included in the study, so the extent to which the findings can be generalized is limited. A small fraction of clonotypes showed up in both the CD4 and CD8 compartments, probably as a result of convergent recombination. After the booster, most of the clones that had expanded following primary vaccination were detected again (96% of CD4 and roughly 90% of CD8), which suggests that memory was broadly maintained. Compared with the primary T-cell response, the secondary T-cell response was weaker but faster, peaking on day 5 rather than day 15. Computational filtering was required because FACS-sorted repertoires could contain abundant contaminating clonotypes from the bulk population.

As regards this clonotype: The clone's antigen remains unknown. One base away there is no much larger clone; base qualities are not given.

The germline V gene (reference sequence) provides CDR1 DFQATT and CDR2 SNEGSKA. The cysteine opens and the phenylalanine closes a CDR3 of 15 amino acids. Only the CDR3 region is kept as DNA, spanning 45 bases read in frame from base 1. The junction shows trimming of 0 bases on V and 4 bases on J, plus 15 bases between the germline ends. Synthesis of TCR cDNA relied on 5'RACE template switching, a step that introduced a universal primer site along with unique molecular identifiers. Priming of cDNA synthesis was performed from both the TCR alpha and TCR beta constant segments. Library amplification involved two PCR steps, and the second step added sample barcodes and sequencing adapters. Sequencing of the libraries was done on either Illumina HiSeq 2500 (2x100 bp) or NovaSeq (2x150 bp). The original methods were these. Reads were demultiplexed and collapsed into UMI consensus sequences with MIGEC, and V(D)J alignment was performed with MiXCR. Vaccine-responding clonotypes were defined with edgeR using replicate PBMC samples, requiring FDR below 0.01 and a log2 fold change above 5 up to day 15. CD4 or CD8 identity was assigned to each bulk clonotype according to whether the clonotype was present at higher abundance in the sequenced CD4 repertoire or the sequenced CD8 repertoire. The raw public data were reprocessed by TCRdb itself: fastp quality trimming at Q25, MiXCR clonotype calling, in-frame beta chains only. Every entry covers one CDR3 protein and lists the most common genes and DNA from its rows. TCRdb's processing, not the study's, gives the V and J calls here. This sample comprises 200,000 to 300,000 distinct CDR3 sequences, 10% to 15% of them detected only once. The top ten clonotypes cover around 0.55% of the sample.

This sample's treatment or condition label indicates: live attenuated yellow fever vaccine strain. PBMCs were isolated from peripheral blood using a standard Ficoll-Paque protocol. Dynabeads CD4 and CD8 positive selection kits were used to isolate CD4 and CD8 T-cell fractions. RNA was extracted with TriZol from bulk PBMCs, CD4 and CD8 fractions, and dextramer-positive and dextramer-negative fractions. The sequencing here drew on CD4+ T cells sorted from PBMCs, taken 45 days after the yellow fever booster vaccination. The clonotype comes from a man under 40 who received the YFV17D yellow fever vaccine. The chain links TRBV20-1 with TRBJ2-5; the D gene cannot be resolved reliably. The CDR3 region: CSARDLGLDLETQYF. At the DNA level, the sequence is TGCAGTGCTAGAGATCTCGGGCTAGATCTAGAGACCCAGTACTTC.